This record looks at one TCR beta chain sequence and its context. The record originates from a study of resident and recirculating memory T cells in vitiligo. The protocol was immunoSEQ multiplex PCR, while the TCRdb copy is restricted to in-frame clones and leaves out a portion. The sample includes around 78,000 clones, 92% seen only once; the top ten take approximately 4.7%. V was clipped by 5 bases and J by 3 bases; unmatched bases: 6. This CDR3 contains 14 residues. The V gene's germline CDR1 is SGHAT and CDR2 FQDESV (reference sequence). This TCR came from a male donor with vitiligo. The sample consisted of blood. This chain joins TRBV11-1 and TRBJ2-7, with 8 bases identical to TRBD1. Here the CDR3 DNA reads TGTGCCAGCAGCCAGGGACAGGTGATCTACGAGCAGTACTTC. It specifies CASSQGQVIYEQYF.